These 4 T cell receptor beta chains share one sample of origin, sequenced in a study of T cells in Graves' hyperthyroidism and ophthalmopathy. The investigators amplified TCR beta CDR3 regions from RNA transcripts. First-round RT-PCR targeting the TCR CDR3 was performed with the HTBI primer set. TCRdb re-analysed the multiplex PCR reads in MiXCR, keeping a single row per CDR3 protein. The repertoire holds 250,000 or so distinct CDR3 sequences, with roughly 15% as singletons. Sequenced: blood. Receptors originate from a woman aged 50 to 60 with Graves' hyperthyroidism that later progressed to Graves' ophthalmopathy.

At least ten counts were recorded for this clonotype. The chain combines TRBV6-1 with TRBJ1-1; no firm D call. Trimming stripped 2 bases from V and 0 bases from J, with 10 bases between. CDR1 and CDR2 from the germline V gene are MNHNS and SASEGT. The CDR3 runs 15 residues. The CDR3 DNA is TGTGCCAGCAGTGAATTCAGTGGGGTGAACACTGAAGCTTTCTTT. Residues: CASSEFSGVNTEAFF.

Comment on this clonotype: One end of the junction does not line up with germline, which may come from a read error. The chain uses TRBV28 and TRBJ1-2; TRBD1 matches at 8 bases. The germline V gene has CDR1 MDHEN and CDR2 SYDVKM. The CDR3 loop spans 15 amino acids. CDR3 sequence reads: CANSLVTGAGYGYTF. CDR3 in DNA: TGTGCCAACAGTTTAGTGACAGGGGCTGGGTATGGCTACACCTTC.

This clonotype appeared many times. The chain recombines TRBV19 with TRBJ2-1; possibly TRBD1 or TRBD2 for D (5 bases each). With 2 bases removed from V and 6 bases from J, the gap between germline ends came to 17 bases. Germline-derived CDR1 and CDR2 are LNHDA and SQIVND (reference sequence). The CDR3 runs 16 residues. The CDR3, as DNA: TGTGCCAGTAGTATACCTACTCGGGGTAGGGGCAATGAGCAGTTCTTC. It translates to CASSIPTRGRGNEQFF.

This clonotype was found a few times. As DNA, the CDR3 is TGTGCCAGCAGCTTAGGGGCACAGGGGGGCGGCTACACCTTC. Its protein product is CASSLGAQGGGYTF. The gene calls are TRBV7-9 and TRBJ1-2; 8 bases line up with TRBD1. This CDR3 is built from 14 residues. The V and J ends lost 1 base and 8 bases, in that order; junction bases with no gene match: 6. CDR1 SEHNR and CDR2 FQNEAQ come from the germline V gene (reference sequence). Supplemented by reference TRBV7-9 and TRBJ1-2, the full variable domain reads DTGVSQNPRHKITKRGQNVTFRCDPISEHNRLYWYRQTLGQGPEFLTYFQNEAQLEKSRLLSDRFSAERPKGSFSTLEIQRTEQGDSAMYLCASSLGAQGGGYTFGSGTRLTVV.